Shown below are 25 T cell receptor beta chains from a single sample sequenced in a study of blood T cell repertoires in COVID-19. This table comes from immunoSEQ multiplex PCR, and its TCRdb copy is limited to in-frame clones, with some not included. The repertoire has just over 300,000 clones, more than 75% of them found once; the top ten carry 4% to 5%. What was sequenced was PBMCs or T cells enriched from blood (not recorded which). These receptors originate from a young man who had recovered from COVID-19.

This clone appeared a single time. The chain joins TRBV19 to TRBJ1-1; D is undetermined. The germline V and J ends were trimmed by 8 bases and 1 base, with 20 bases remaining between them. This CDR3 comprises 16 residues. From germline, CDR1 is LNHDA and CDR2 SQIVND (reference sequence). CDR3 region: CASQFRRVTRNTEAFF. As DNA, the CDR3 is TGTGCCAGTCAGTTTCGTCGGGTTACCAGGAACACTGAAGCTTTCTTT. Using reference TRBV19 and TRBJ1-1 for the parts outside the CDR3, the full variable domain is DGGITQSPKYLFRKEGQNVTLSCEQNLNHDAMYWYRQDPGQGLRLIYYSQIVNDFQKGDIAEGYSVSREKKESFPLTVTSAQKNPTAFYLCASQFRRVTRNTEAFFGQGTRLTVV.

The chain is built from TRBV7-9 and TRBJ2-1; D remains ambiguous. CDR3 length equals 11 residues. Germline V gives CDR1 SEHNR, CDR2 FQNEAQ (reference sequence). V was pared by 5 bases and J by 8 bases, with 7 bases between. As DNA, the CDR3 is TGTGCCAGCAGCCCCTTAGATGAGCAGTTCTTC. It yields the protein CASSPLDEQFF. Based on the CDR3 plus reference TRBV7-9 and TRBJ2-1, the full variable domain is DTGVSQNPRHKITKRGQNVTFRCDPISEHNRLYWYRQTLGQGPEFLTYFQNEAQLEKSRLLSDRFSAERPKGSFSTLEIQRTEQGDSAMYLCASSPLDEQFFGPGTRLTVL.

The chain couples TRBV7-2 to TRBJ2-1, with TRBD2 matching 10 bases. This CDR3 spans 16 amino acids. Germline V gene data show CDR1 as SGHTA and CDR2 as FQGNSA. V shed 2 bases, J shed 7 bases, and the junction held 8 bases outside the gene matches. The CDR3 bases are TGTGCCAGCAGCTTAACACTAGCGGGGAGGGCGAATGAGCAGTTCTTC. Translated: CASSLTLAGRANEQFF.

This chain connects TRBV18 to TRBJ1-1, with D tentatively TRBD1 (6 bases). This CDR3 contains 15 residues. Germline V CDR1 and CDR2: KGHSH, LQKENI. Trimming cost V 3 bases and J 1 base, with 12 bases left between them. The CDR3 protein is CASSPQGNPNTEAFF. CDR3 sequence (DNA): TGTGCCAGCTCACCCCAGGGGAACCCGAACACTGAAGCTTTCTTT.

The rearrangement uses TRBV2 and TRBJ2-2; TRBD2 matches at 9 bases. V lost 4 bases to trimming and J lost 5 bases; unmatched junction nucleotides: 5. The CDR3 extends over 15 amino acids. Germline CDR1 is SNHLY and CDR2 is FYNNEI. DNA of the CDR3: TGTGCCAGCAGTGTTGAACTAGCGGGTACCGGGGAGCTGTTTTTT. Protein: CASSVELAGTGELFF.

This clone was seen once. This sequence joins TRBV7-9 and TRBJ1-2; TRBD1 agrees at 8 bases. V lost 5 bases, J lost 0 bases, and 8 bases stayed unmatched. The CDR3 covers 16 residues. Per the germline V gene, CDR1 is SEHNR and CDR2 is FQNEAQ (reference sequence). The DNA for the CDR3 is TGTGCCAGCAGCCCCCTCGGACAGGGAGCTAACTATGGCTACACCTTC. Translation: CASSPLGQGANYGYTF.

The chain links TRBV5-8 to TRBJ2-2; D gene ambiguous. CDR1 SGHTS and CDR2 YDEGEE come from the germline V gene. The V end lost 4 bases, the J end lost 3 bases, and 10 bases lay between the germline ends. This CDR3 is 14 amino acids long. CDR3 sequence reads: CASSQILHTGELFF. The CDR3, as DNA: TGTGCCAGCAGCCAGATTTTGCACACCGGGGAGCTGTTTTTT.

V and J are TRBV13 and TRBJ2-7; 7 bases fit TRBD1. Germline-derived CDR1 and CDR2 are PRHDT and FYEKMQ (reference sequence). Trimming cost V 7 bases and J 1 base; bases outside gene matches: 10. The CDR3 totals 15 residues. The CDR3 DNA reads as TGTGCCAGCATCCGGGACAGCGCTTATTCCTACGAGCAGTACTTC. It specifies CASIRDSAYSYEQYF.

The chain combines TRBV5-4 with TRBJ1-2; no clear D gene. Trimming left V 0 bases short and J 0 bases short, with 6 bases between. Germline CDR1 reads SGHNT; CDR2 reads YYREEE (reference sequence). The CDR3 totals 14 residues. Here the CDR3 DNA reads TGTGCCAGCAGCTTGGGCGGCACTAACTATGGCTACACCTTC. Its translation is CASSLGGTNYGYTF. Full variable domain (missing parts from reference TRBV5-4 and TRBJ1-2): ETGVTQSPTHLIKTRGQQVTLRCSSQSGHNTVSWYQQALGQGPQFIFQYYREEENGRGNFPPRFSGLQFPNYSSELNVNALELDDSALYLCASSLGGTNYGYTFGSGTRLTVV.

This chain uses TRBV9 with TRBJ1-5, with D unclear. This CDR3 region has 15 residues. Germline V gene data show CDR1 as SGDLS and CDR2 as YYNGEE. Deletions cut 4 bases from V and 2 bases from J, with 13 bases between. Written as DNA, the CDR3 is TGTGCCAGCAGCCCCAGCGTGGCTGGCAATCAGCCCCAGCATTTT. Encoded protein: CASSPSVAGNQPQHF.

The rearrangement uses TRBV3-1 (or the pseudogene TRBV3-2) and TRBJ1-4; 11 nucleotides agree with TRBD1. The CDR3 sequence is 17 residues long. Germline CDR1 LGHDT, CDR2 YNNKEL (reference sequence). J lost 4 bases, V lost 5 bases, and 9 bases had no gene match. The CDR3 spells CASSDWTGGDHNEKLFF. CDR3 DNA: TGTGCCAGCAGCGACTGGACAGGGGGCGACCATAATGAAAAACTGTTTTTT.

The chain combines TRBV27 with TRBJ1-1, with 7 positions matching TRBD1. The CDR3 runs 15 residues. With 5 bases clipped from V and 5 bases from J, the junction kept 11 bases outside the gene matches. CDR1 MNHEY and CDR2 SMNVEV come from the germline V gene (reference sequence). The CDR3 region is CASSVATTGPTEAFF. CDR3 in DNA: TGTGCCAGCAGTGTTGCCACGACAGGGCCTACTGAAGCTTTCTTT.

This sequence joins TRBV6-2 or TRBV6-3 and TRBJ2-7, with 9 bases identical to TRBD2. In germline, CDR1 is MNHEY, CDR2 SVGEGT. The CDR3 length is 14 residues. The trim removed 4 bases at V and 5 bases at J, leaving 6 bases unmatched. In DNA, the CDR3 is TGTGCCAGCAGTTCTAGCGGGATCTACAACGAGCAGTACTTC. Protein: CASSSSGIYNEQYF.

Notes on this clone: One end of the junction does not line up with germline, which may come from a read error. The J gene is TRBJ1-2, the V gene TRBV7-7; possible D gene TRBD1, 6 bases. The CDR3 is made up of 16 amino acids. Per the germline V gene, CDR1 is SSHAT and CDR2 is FNYEAQ (reference sequence). CDR3 residues: CASSLLQGGTNYGYTF. The CDR3 DNA reads as TGTGCTAGCAGCTTACTTCAAGGGGGAACTAACTATGGCTACACCTTC.

This chain connects TRBV13 to TRBJ2-7; 7 positions match TRBD1. The CDR3 spans 14 residues. Germline trimming cut 4 bases from V and 2 bases from J; bases unmatched to any gene: 5. CDR1 is PRHDT and CDR2 is FYEKMQ in the germline V gene (reference sequence). The CDR3, as DNA: TGTGCCAGCAGCTCCCGGACAGGAGCCTACGAGCAGTACTTC. It encodes CASSSRTGAYEQYF.

The chain recombines TRBV2 with TRBJ2-7; 8 nucleotides agree with TRBD1. The CDR3 runs to 15 residues. Germline V gene lookup returns CDR1 SNHLY and CDR2 FYNNEI. The junction had 11 bases not matched to a gene; V was cut back by 9 bases and J by 1 base. The CDR3: CARGEDRGVSYEQYF. The DNA for the CDR3 is TGTGCCAGGGGGGAAGACAGGGGCGTTTCCTACGAGCAGTACTTC.

The V and J genes are TRBV10-2 and TRBJ2-7, with D maybe TRBD2 (6 bases). Germline lookup yields CDR1 WSHSY and CDR2 SAAADI. This CDR3 spans 12 amino acids. V lost 3 bases and J lost 5, with 8 bases in between. CDR3 amino acids: CASSESGHEQYF. The CDR3 nucleotides read TGCGCCAGCAGTGAAAGCGGGCACGAGCAGTACTTC.

This chain joins TRBV3-1 (or the pseudogene TRBV3-2) and TRBJ1-5; D is uncertain. Germline lookup yields CDR1 LGHDT and CDR2 YNNKEL (reference sequence). The CDR3 loop spans 14 amino acids. Trimming removed 3 bases from V and 7 bases from J, with 13 bases in between. Written as DNA, the CDR3 is TGTGCCAGCAGCCAGGTCTCAGGCGGGCAGCCCCAGCATTTT. Encoded protein: CASSQVSGGQPQHF.

The gene calls are TRBV7-9 and TRBJ2-7, with a tentative D call TRBD1 (5 bases). With 2 bases removed from V and 4 bases from J, the gap between germline ends came to 9 bases. The CDR3 contains 13 residues. CDR1 and CDR2 (germline): SEHNR, FQNEAQ (reference sequence). The CDR3 bases are TGTGCCAGCAGCTTATGGACAACGTACGAGCAGTACTTC. It codes for CASSLWTTYEQYF.

The CDR3 protein is CASRLGGGWYNEQFF. DNA for the CDR3: TGTGCCAGCCGGCTTGGGGGAGGTTGGTACAATGAGCAGTTCTTC. This sequence joins TRBV11-2 and TRBJ2-1; D may be TRBD2 (6 bases). V lost 8 bases, J lost 4 bases, and 18 bases lay in between. The germline CDR1 and CDR2 sequences are SGHAT and FQNNGV. The length of the CDR3 is 15 residues.

Only a few counts were recorded for this clone. The genes are TRBV24-1 and TRBJ2-1; D is unresolved. Germline-derived CDR1 and CDR2 are KGHDR and SFDVKD. V was trimmed by 5 bases and J by 10 bases, leaving 11 bases between them. This CDR3 is 12 amino acids long. CDR3 nucleotide sequence: TGTGCCACCAGTGTCGGGTTTTCGGAGCAGTTCTTC. Encoded protein: CATSVGFSEQFF.

This clone occurred once. This chain links TRBV2 with TRBJ2-7; 9 bases agree with TRBD1. Germline V gives CDR1 SNHLY, CDR2 FYNNEI. This CDR3 region has 15 residues. The J segment lost 6 bases and the V segment lost 7 bases, leaving 13 bases of the junction unmatched. CDR3 sequence reads: CASTSSGTGTLEQYF. The DNA of the CDR3 is TGTGCCAGCACCAGTTCCGGGACAGGGACCCTCGAGCAGTACTTC.

V is TRBV10-3 and J is TRBJ1-1; no reliable D call. Germline V gives CDR1 ENHRY, CDR2 SYGVKD. Trimming pared 2 bases from V and 4 bases from J, leaving 14 bases between. The CDR3 loop spans 15 amino acids. CDR3 sequence: CAISEGSFYGTEAFF. CDR3 coding DNA: TGTGCCATCAGTGAGGGTAGTTTTTATGGCACTGAAGCTTTCTTT.

The chain carries TRBV6-4 and TRBJ2-5, with D maybe TRBD2 (6 bases). Trimming left V 6 bases short and J 5 bases short, with 13 bases between. The CDR3 is 13 amino acids. Germline CDR1 is MRHNA and CDR2 is SNTAGT. DNA of the CDR3: TGTGCCAGCAGCGGGGACTTTGGGGAGACCCAGTACTTC. Residues: CASSGDFGETQYF.

The chain is built from TRBV27 and TRBJ2-5; 7 positions match TRBD1. Germline V lookup: CDR1 MNHEY, CDR2 SMNVEV (reference sequence). This CDR3 has 15 residues. The ends lost 2 bases at V and 5 bases at J; junction bases unmatched: 8. The CDR3 here is CASSLRQGTQETQYF. Written as DNA, the CDR3 is TGTGCCAGCAGTTTAAGACAGGGAACTCAGGAGACCCAGTACTTC.